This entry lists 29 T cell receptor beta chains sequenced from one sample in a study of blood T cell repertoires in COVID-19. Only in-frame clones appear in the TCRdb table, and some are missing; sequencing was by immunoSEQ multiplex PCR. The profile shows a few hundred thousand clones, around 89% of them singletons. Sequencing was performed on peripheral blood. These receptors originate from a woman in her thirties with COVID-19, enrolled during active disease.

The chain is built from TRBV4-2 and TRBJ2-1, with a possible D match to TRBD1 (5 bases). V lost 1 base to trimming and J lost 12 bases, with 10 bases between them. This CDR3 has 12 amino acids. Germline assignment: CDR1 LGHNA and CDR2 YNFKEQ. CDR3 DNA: TGTGCCAGCAGCCAAGGGGGCACAGGGCAGTTCTTC. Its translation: CASSQGGTGQFF.

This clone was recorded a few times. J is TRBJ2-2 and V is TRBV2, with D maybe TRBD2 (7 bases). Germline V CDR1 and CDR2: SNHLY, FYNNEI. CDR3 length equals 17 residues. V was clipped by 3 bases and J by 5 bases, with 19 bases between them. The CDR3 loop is CASSDVRGARFTGELFF. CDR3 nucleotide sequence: TGTGCCAGCAGTGACGTTCGGGGGGCTCGGTTTACCGGGGAGCTGTTTTTT.

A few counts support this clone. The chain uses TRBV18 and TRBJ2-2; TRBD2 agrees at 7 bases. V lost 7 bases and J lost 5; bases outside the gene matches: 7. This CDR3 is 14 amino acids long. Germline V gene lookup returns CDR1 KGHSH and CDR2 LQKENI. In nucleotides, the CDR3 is TGTGCCAGCTTTGAGCGGGGAACTACCGGGGAGCTGTTTTTT. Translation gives CASFERGTTGELFF.

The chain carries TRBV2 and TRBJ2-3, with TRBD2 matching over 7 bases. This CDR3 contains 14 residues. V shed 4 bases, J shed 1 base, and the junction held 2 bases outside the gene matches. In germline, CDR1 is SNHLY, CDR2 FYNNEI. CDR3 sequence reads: CASSATSGTDTQYF. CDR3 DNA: TGTGCCAGCAGTGCCACTAGCGGCACAGATACGCAGTATTTT.

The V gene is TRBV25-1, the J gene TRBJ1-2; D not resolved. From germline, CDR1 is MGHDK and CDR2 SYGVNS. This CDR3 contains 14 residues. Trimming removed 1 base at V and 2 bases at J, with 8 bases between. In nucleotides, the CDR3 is TGTGCCAGCAGTGAATTTGGCGGGAACTATGGCTACACCTTC. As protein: CASSEFGGNYGYTF.

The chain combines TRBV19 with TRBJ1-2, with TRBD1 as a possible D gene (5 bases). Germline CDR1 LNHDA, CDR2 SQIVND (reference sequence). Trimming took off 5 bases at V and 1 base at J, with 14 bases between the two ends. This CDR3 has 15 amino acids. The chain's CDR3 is CASSPDAGLNYGYTF. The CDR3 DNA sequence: TGTGCCAGTAGTCCGGACGCAGGGCTTAACTATGGCTACACCTTC.

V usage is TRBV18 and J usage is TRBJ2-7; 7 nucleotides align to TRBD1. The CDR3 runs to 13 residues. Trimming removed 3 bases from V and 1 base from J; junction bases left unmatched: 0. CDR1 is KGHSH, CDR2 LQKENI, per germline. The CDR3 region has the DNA TGTGCCAGCTCACCGGGACAGTCCTACGAGCAGTACGTC. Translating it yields CASSPGQSYEQYV.

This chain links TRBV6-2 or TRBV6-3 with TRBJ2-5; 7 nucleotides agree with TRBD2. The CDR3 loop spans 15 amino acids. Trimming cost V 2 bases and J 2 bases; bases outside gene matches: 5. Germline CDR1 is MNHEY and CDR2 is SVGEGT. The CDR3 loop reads CASSYVGGLQETQYF. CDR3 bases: TGTGCCAGCAGTTACGTGGGAGGGCTGCAAGAGACCCAGTACTTC.

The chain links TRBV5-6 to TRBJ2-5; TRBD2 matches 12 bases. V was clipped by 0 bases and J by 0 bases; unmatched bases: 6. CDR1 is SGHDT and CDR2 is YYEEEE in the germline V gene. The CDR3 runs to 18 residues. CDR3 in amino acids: CASSLGPLAGGHQETQYF. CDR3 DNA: TGTGCCAGCAGCTTGGGGCCACTAGCGGGGGGTCACCAAGAGACCCAGTACTTC.

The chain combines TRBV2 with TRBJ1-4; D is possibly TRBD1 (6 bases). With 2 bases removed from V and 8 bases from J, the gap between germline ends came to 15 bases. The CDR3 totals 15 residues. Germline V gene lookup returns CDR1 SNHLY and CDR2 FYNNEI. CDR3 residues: CASSEQEQGVEKLFF. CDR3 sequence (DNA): TGTGCCAGCAGTGAACAAGAACAGGGCGTCGAAAAACTGTTTTTT.

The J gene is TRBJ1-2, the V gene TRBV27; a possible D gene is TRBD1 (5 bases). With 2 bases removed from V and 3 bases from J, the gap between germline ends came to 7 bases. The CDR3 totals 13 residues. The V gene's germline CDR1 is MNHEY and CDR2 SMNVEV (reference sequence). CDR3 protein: CASSLAGDYGYTF. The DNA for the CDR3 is TGTGCCAGCAGTTTAGCGGGGGACTATGGCTACACCTTC.

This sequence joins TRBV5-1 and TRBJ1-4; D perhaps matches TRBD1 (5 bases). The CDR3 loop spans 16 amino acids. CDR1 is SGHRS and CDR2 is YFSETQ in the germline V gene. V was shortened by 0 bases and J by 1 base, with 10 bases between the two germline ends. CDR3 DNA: TGCGCCAGCAGCTTGGGACCTCAGGGAACTAATGAAAAACTGTTTTTT. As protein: CASSLGPQGTNEKLFF.

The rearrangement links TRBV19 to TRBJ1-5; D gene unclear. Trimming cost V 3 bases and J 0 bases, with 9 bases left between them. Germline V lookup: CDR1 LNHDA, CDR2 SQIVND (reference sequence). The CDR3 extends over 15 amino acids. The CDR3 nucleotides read TGTGCCAGTAGTATTGCGGGGAGTAGCAATCAGCCCCAGCATTTT. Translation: CASSIAGSSNQPQHF.

The CDR3: CASSLISEQYF. CDR3 in DNA: TGTGCCAGCAGCTTAATCTCCGAGCAGTACTTC. The gene calls are TRBV7-2 and TRBJ2-7; D not resolved. Germline V gives CDR1 SGHTA, CDR2 FQGNSA. The CDR3 has 11 amino acids. Trimming cost V 2 bases and J 6 bases, with 5 bases left between them.

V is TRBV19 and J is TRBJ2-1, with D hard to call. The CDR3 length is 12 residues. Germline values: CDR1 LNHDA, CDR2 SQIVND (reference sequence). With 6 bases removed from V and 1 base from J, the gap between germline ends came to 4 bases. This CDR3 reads CASSPSYNEQFF. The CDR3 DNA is TGTGCCAGTAGCCCATCCTACAATGAGCAGTTCTTC.

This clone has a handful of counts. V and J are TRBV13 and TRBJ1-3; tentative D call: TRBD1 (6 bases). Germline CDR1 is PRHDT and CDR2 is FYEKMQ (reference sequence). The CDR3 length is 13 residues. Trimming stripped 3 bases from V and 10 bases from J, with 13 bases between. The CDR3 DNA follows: TGTGCCAGCAGCTTGGGACACCTCGGGACCATATATTTT. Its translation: CASSLGHLGTIYF.

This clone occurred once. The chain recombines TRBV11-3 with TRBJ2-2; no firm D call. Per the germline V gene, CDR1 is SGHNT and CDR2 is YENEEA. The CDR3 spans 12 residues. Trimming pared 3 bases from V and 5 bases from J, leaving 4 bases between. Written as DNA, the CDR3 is TGTGCCAGCAGCTTGAGAACCGGGGAGCTGTTTTTT. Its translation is CASSLRTGELFF.

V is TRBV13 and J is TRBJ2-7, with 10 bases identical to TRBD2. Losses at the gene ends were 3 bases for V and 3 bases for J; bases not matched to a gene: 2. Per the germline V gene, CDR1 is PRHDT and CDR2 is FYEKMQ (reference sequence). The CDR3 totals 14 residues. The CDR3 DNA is TGTGCCAGCAGCTTTAGCGGGGGGCTCTACGAGCAGTACGTC. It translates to CASSFSGGLYEQYV.

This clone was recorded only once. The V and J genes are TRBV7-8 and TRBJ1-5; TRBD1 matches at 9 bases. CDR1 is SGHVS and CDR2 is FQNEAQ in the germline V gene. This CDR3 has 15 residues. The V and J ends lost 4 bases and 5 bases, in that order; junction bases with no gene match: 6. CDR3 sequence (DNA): TGTGCCAGCAGCTCTGGGGACAGGGCAGATCAGCCCCAGCATTTT. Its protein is CASSSGDRADQPQHF.

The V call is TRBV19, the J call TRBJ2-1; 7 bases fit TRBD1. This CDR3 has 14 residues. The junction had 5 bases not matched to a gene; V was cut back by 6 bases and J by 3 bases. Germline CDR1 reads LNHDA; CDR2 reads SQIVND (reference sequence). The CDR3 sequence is CASRKDRDYNEQFF. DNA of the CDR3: TGTGCCAGTAGAAAAGACAGGGACTACAATGAGCAGTTCTTC.

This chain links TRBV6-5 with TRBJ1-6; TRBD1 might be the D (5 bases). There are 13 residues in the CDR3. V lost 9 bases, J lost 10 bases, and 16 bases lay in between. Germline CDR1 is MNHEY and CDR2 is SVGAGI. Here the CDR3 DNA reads TGTGCCAGTTTCAGGGATGTGGGATCACCCCTCCACTTT. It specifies CASFRDVGSPLHF.

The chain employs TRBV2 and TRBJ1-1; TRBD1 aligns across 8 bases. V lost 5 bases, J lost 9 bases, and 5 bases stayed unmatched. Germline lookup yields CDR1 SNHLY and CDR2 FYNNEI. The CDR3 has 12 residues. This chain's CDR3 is CASSRQGLKAFF. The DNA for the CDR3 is TGTGCCAGCAGTAGACAGGGGTTGAAAGCTTTCTTT.

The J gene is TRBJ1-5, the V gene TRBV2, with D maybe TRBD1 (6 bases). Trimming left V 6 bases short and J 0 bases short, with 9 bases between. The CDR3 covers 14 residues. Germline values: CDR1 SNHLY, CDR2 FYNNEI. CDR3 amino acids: CASSGTNSNQPQHF. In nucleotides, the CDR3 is TGTGCCAGCAGCGGGACAAATAGCAATCAGCCCCAGCATTTT.

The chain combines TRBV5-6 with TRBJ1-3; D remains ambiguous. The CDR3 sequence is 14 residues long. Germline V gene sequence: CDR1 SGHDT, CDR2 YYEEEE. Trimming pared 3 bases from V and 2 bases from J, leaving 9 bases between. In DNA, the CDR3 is TGTGCCAGCAGCTCCAGACAAGCTGGAAACACCATATATTTT. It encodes CASSSRQAGNTIYF.

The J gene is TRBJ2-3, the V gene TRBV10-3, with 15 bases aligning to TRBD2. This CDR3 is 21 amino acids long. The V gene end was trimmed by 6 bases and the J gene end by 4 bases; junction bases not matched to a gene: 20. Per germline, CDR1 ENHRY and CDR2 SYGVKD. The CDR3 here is CAIRSSLGTSGGTLVADTQYF. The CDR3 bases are TGTGCCATCAGGAGTTCCCTGGGGACTAGCGGGGGGACTCTGGTGGCAGATACGCAGTATTTT.

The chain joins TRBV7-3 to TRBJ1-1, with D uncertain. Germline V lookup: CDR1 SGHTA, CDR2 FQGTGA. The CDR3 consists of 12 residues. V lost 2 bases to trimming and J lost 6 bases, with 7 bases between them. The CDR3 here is CASSLFIPEAFF. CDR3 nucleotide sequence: TGTGCCAGCAGCTTATTTATTCCTGAAGCTTTCTTT. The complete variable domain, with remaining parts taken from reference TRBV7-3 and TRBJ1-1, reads GAGVSQTPSNKVTEKGKYVELRCDPISGHTALYWYRQSLGQGPEFLIYFQGTGAADDSGLPNDRFFAVRPEGSVSTLKIQRTERGDSAVYLCASSLFIPEAFFGQGTRLTVV.

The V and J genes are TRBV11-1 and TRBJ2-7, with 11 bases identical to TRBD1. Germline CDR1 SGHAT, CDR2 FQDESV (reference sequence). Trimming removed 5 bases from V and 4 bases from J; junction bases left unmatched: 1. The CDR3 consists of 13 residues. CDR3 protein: CASSRDRGYEQYV. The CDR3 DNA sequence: TGTGCCAGCAGCAGGGACAGGGGGTACGAGCAGTACGTC.

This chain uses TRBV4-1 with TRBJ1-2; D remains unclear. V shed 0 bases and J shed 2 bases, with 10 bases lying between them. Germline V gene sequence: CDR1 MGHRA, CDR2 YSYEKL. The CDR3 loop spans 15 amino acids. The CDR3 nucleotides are TGCGCCAGCAGCCAAGATCCCAGGCAGAACTATGGCTACACCTTC. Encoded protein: CASSQDPRQNYGYTF.

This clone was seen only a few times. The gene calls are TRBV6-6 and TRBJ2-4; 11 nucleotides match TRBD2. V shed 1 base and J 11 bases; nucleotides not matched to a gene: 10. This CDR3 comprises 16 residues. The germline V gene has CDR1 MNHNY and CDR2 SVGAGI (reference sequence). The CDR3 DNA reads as TGTGCCAGCAGTTACTTTGCCGGGACTAGCGGCTCGTTTCAGTACTTC. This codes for CASSYFAGTSGSFQYF.